A selection of T cell receptor beta chains follows, all from one sample in a study of blood T cell repertoires in COVID-19. Sequenced by immunoSEQ multiplex PCR; TCRdb stores in-frame clones only, minus some. The sample comprises a few hundred thousand clones, over 70% of which are singletons, and around 3% rests with the top ten. Source material: PBMCs or T cells enriched from blood (not recorded which). All receptors come from a woman between 35 and 50 years old who had been exposed to COVID-19. Both conserved end residues are part of each CDR3. A D gene is named only where the DNA matches it firmly. Clone size is given for some rows only: seen once, a few or many times, or a class if the clone is expanded.

j_call,d_call,v_call,clone_size,cdr3_aa,cdr3_nt
TRBJ2-1,TRBD2,TRBV5-4,once,CASSGAGTLGINEQFF,TGTGCCAGCAGCGGAGCGGGGACCCTTGGGATTAATGAGCAGTTCTTC
TRBJ2-3,NA,TRBV11-3,NA,CASSLGLDTQYF,TGTGCCAGCAGCTTGGGGCTGGATACGCAGTATTTT
TRBJ2-7,NA,TRBV10-2,NA,CASSDNGYEQYF,TGCGCCAGCAGTGATAACGGCTACGAGCAGTACTTC
TRBJ2-2,TRBD1,TRBV5-1,few,CASSPRTGTTTGELFF,TGCGCCAGCAGCCCGAGGACAGGAACGACCACCGGGGAGCTGTTTTTT
TRBJ1-2,TRBD1,TRBV7-2,NA,CASSGGQALGYTF,TGTGCCAGCAGCGGTGGACAGGCTCTCGGCTACACCTTC
TRBJ1-2,NA,TRBV19,NA,CASSPGYGYTF,TGTGCCAGTAGCCCCGGGTATGGCTACACCTTC
TRBJ2-1,NA,TRBV6-5,NA,CASSYSSGDEQFF,TGTGCCAGCAGTTACTCGTCGGGGGATGAGCAGTTCTTC
TRBJ1-1,TRBD1,TRBV4-3,NA,CASSLLPSEQGPNTEAFF,TGCGCCAGCAGCCTCCTACCCTCAGAACAGGGGCCGAACACTGAAGCTTTCTTT
TRBJ1-1,NA,TRBV3-1/TRBV3-2,NA,CASSQDHRPNTEAFF,TGTGCCAGCAGCCAAGATCACAGGCCGAACACTGAAGCTTTCTTT
TRBJ1-4,NA,TRBV15,once,CATSASKSPNEKLFF,TGTGCCACCAGCGCCTCGAAAAGCCCTAATGAAAAACTGTTTTTT
TRBJ1-6,TRBD1,TRBV9,NA,CASTAGTGVFSPLHF,TGTGCCAGCACCGCCGGGACAGGGGTGTTTTCACCCCTCCACTTT
TRBJ2-7,TRBD1,TRBV4-1,NA,CASSIQGVGGEQYF,TGCGCCAGCAGTATACAGGGGGTCGGAGGCGAGCAGTACTTC
TRBJ1-2,TRBD1,TRBV6-5,NA,CASSPLAQGARGYTF,TGTGCCAGCAGTCCCCTTGCCCAGGGGGCGCGAGGCTACACCTTC
TRBJ2-1,TRBD2,TRBV7-9,NA,CASTQGTSSFNEQFF,TGTGCCAGCACCCAAGGGACTAGCAGCTTCAATGAGCAGTTCTTC
TRBJ1-5,TRBD1,TRBV9,NA,CASSSEETGLDQPQHF,TGTGCCAGCAGCTCCGAGGAGACAGGGCTAGATCAGCCCCAGCATTTT
TRBJ1-1,NA,TRBV5-4,NA,CASSGGQNTEAFF,TGTGCCAGCAGCGGGGGACAGAACACTGAAGCTTTCTTT
TRBJ1-2,NA,TRBV19,NA,CASSIDRQNYGYTF,TGTGCCAGTAGTATCGACAGGCAAAACTATGGCTACACCTTC
TRBJ2-5,NA,TRBV11-3,once,CASSGENQETQYF,TGTGCCAGCAGCGGAGAAAACCAAGAGACCCAGTACTTC
TRBJ1-1,NA,TRBV5-1,NA,CASSLETGRAEAFF,TGTGCCAGCAGCTTAGAAACAGGGCGTGCTGAAGCTTTCTTT
TRBJ1-6,NA,TRBV4-1,NA,CASSRPGGQLGNSPLHF,TGCGCCAGCAGCCGGCCGGGCGGGCAGTTGGGTAATTCACCCCTCCACTTT
TRBJ1-6,TRBD1,TRBV25-1,NA,CASSLGTGRSPLHF,TGTGCCAGCAGTCTCGGGACAGGGCGTTCACCCCTCCACTTT
TRBJ1-5,NA,TRBV15,many,CATSQNSNQPQHF,TGTGCCACCAGCCAAAATAGCAATCAGCCCCAGCATTTT
TRBJ1-6,NA,TRBV15,NA,CATSSPDEATPLHF,TGTGCCACCAGCAGCCCCGATGAAGCTACACCCCTCCACTTT
TRBJ2-7,NA,TRBV5-6,few,CASSRGSYEQYF,TGTGCCAGCAGCCGAGGCTCCTACGAGCAGTACTTC
TRBJ1-1,TRBD1,TRBV9,NA,CASSVTGVRNTEAFF,TGTGCCAGCAGCGTAACAGGGGTTCGGAACACTGAAGCTTTCTTT
TRBJ1-3,TRBD1,TRBV7-8,NA,CASSQTGGGNTIYF,TGTGCCAGCAGCCAGACAGGGGGTGGAAACACCATATATTTT
TRBJ2-2,NA,TRBV11-2,NA,CASSSGVGGELFF,TGTGCCAGCAGCTCGGGGGTAGGAGGGGAGCTGTTTTTT
TRBJ1-6,NA,TRBV7-2,NA,CASSLISTGRNSPLHF,TGTGCCAGCAGCCTCATATCAACAGGCCGCAATTCACCCCTCCACTTT
TRBJ2-6,NA,TRBV29-1,NA,CSVDHRLTSGANVLTF,TGCAGCGTTGACCACAGGCTAACCTCTGGGGCCAACGTCCTGACTTTC
TRBJ2-1,TRBD2,TRBV11-3,NA,CASSSGLAGGTNEQFF,TGTGCCAGCAGCTCGGGACTAGCGGGAGGGACCAATGAGCAGTTCTTC
TRBJ1-1,NA,TRBV5-6,NA,CASSLAGGYTEAFF,TGTGCCAGCAGCTTGGCGGGGGGGTATACTGAAGCTTTCTTT
TRBJ1-1,NA,TRBV7-3,NA,CASSAGARGNPTEAFF,TGTGCCAGCAGCGCAGGGGCAAGGGGAAACCCCACTGAAGCTTTCTTT
TRBJ1-1,TRBD1,TRBV7-6,once,CASSLPTPGQGVTEAFF,TGTGCCAGCAGCTTACCGACCCCCGGACAGGGTGTAACTGAAGCTTTCTTT
TRBJ1-4,NA,TRBV19,NA,CASSTPSGGGHGEKLFF,TGTGCCAGTAGTACCCCGTCGGGGGGCGGGCATGGTGAAAAACTGTTTTTT
TRBJ2-5,NA,TRBV6-2/TRBV6-3,NA,CASSYSAQGSETQYF,TGTGCCAGCAGTTACTCAGCCCAGGGATCAGAGACCCAGTACTTC
TRBJ1-2,TRBD1,TRBV12-5,once,CASGLADRESGYTF,TGTGCTAGTGGTTTGGCTGACAGGGAATCGGGCTACACCTTC
TRBJ1-6,NA,TRBV4-3,NA,CASSQDQVSPLHF,TGCGCCAGCAGCCAAGATCAGGTCTCACCCCTCCACTTT
TRBJ2-3,TRBD1,TRBV4-1,NA,CASSQESPGTGNTDTQYF,TGCGCCAGCAGCCAGGAATCACCCGGGACAGGGAACACAGATACGCAGTATTTT
TRBJ2-3,NA,TRBV28,NA,CASSPNTNTQYF,TGTGCCAGCAGCCCCAACACAAATACGCAGTATTTT
TRBJ1-5,TRBD1,TRBV7-2,NA,CASSWTGFQPQHF,TGTGCCAGCAGCTGGACAGGGTTTCAGCCCCAGCATTTT
TRBJ1-4,NA,TRBV14,NA,CASSRTPRQYEKLFF,TGTGCCAGCAGCCGCACTCCCAGACAGTATGAAAAACTGTTTTTT
TRBJ2-4,TRBD1,TRBV5-4,NA,CASSLYRGRVYF,TGTGCCAGCAGCCTGTACAGGGGACGGGTGTACTTC
TRBJ1-2,TRBD1,TRBV3-1/TRBV3-2,few,CASSQVGTGRNYGYTF,TGTGCCAGCAGCCAAGTGGGGACAGGGAGGAACTATGGCTACACCTTC
TRBJ1-1,NA,TRBV28,NA,CASLREPLNTEAFF,TGTGCCAGCCTTCGGGAACCCCTGAACACTGAAGCTTTCTTT
TRBJ2-3,TRBD1,TRBV3-1/TRBV3-2,NA,CASSPWTGTDTQYF,TGTGCCAGCAGCCCTTGGACAGGGACAGATACGCAGTATTTT
TRBJ1-1,TRBD1,TRBV4-3,NA,CASSRQQGGTEAFF,TGCGCCAGCAGCCGACAACAGGGGGGCACTGAAGCTTTCTTT
TRBJ1-2,TRBD1,TRBV10-3,NA,CAISESTGQGGYTF,TGTGCCATCAGTGAGTCGACCGGACAGGGCGGCTACACCTTC